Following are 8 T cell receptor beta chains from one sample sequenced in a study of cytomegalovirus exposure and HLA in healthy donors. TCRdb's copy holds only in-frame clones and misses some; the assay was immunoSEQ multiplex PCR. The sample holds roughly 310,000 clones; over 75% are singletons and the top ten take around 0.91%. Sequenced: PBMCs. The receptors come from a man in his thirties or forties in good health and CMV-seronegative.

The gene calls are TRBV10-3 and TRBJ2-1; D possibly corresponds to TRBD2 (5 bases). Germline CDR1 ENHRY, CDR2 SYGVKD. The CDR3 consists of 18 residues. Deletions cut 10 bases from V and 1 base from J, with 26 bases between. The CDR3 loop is CATFGPTGFLGSYNEQFF. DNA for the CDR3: TGTGCCACTTTCGGACCTACGGGATTCTTGGGATCCTACAATGAGCAGTTCTTC.

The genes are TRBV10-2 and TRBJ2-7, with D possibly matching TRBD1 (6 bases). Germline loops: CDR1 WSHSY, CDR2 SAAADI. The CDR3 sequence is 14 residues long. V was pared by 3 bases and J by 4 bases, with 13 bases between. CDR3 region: CASSDGWGPYEQYF. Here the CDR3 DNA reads TGCGCCAGCAGTGATGGGTGGGGGCCTTACGAGCAGTACTTC.

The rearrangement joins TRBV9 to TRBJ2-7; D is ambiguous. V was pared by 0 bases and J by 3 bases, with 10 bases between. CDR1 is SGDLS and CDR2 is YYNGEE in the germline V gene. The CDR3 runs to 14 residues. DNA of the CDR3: TGTGCCAGCAGCGTAGGCCAGGCCTTCTACGAGCAGTACTTC. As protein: CASSVGQAFYEQYF.

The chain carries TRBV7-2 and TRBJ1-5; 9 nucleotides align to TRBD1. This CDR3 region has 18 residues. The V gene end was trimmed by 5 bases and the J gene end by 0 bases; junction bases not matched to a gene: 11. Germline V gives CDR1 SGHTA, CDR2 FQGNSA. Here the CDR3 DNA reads TGTGCCAGCAGCAGCCGGGACAGGGTAATGGCTAGCAATCAGCCCCAGCATTTT. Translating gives CASSSRDRVMASNQPQHF.

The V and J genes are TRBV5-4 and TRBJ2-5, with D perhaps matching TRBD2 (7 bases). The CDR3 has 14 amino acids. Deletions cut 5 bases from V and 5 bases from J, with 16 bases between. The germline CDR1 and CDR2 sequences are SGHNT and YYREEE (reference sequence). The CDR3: CASRTGWGGETQYF. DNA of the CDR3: TGTGCCAGCAGAACAGGGTGGGGAGGGGAGACCCAGTACTTC. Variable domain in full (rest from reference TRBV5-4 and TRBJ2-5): ETGVTQSPTHLIKTRGQQVTLRCSSQSGHNTVSWYQQALGQGPQFIFQYYREEENGRGNFPPRFSGLQFPNYSSELNVNALELDDSALYLCASRTGWGGETQYFGPGTRLLVL.

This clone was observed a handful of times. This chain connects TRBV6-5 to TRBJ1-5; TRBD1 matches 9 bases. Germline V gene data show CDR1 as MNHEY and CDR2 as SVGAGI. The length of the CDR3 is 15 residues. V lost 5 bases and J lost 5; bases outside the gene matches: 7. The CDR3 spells CASSRDRAVDQPQHF. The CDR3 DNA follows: TGTGCCAGCAGTCGGGACAGGGCGGTCGATCAGCCCCAGCATTTT.

CDR3 in DNA: TGTGCCAGCACCCCGGACGGGAAGACCAAAAACATTCAGTACTTC. It translates to CASTPDGKTKNIQYF. The J gene is TRBJ2-4, the V gene TRBV2, with a weak D call TRBD2 (5 bases). The CDR3 totals 15 residues. V was shortened by 7 bases and J by 2 bases, with 15 bases between the two germline ends. In germline, CDR1 is SNHLY, CDR2 FYNNEI. Based on the CDR3 plus reference TRBV2 and TRBJ2-4, the full variable domain is EPEVTQTPSHQVTQMGQEVILRCVPISNHLYFYWYRQILGQKVEFLVSFYNNEISEKSEIFDDQFSVERPDGSNFTLKIRSTKLEDSAMYFCASTPDGKTKNIQYFGAGTRLSVL.

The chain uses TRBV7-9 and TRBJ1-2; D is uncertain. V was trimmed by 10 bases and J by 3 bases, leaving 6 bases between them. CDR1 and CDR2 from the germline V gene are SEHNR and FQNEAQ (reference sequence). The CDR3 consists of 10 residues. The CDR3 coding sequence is TGTGCCACCGAGGACTATGGCTACACCTTC. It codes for CATEDYGYTF.